This T cell receptor (beta chain) appears in the sequencing data of a study of T cell clones after liver transplantation. Comments on this clone: Its antigen is as yet unknown.

Clones were read by immunoSEQ multiplex PCR, and TCRdb kept only the in-frame ones, dropping some. The table has some 59,000 clones, 60% to 80% seen once. V gave up 1 base and J gave up 0 bases; unmatched junction bases: 4. The CDR3 contains 16 residues. Germline V gives CDR1 SNHLY, CDR2 FYNNEI. General study findings and limits: Donor-reactive sequences fell more than third party-reactive ones, suggesting partial deletion.

V gene TRBV2 combines with J gene TRBJ2-3; 7 nucleotides agree with TRBD1. The TCR sequence derives from a human donor who received a liver transplant. The sample here was CD4+ T cells from blood, taken before liver transplant. The CDR3 nucleotides read TGTGCCAGCAGTGAAGACAGGGGTTCTAGCACAGATACGCAGTATTTT. Residues: CASSEDRGSSTDTQYF.